This passage covers 22 T cell receptor beta chains from one sample sequenced in a study of cytomegalovirus exposure and HLA in healthy donors (dated by TCRdb to the late 2010s). To prepare the library, the immunoSEQ multiplex PCR assay was applied. A mixture of 60 forward primers for TCR Vbeta segments and 13 reverse primers for TCR Jbeta segments was used in the multiplex PCR. TCRdb took over this immuneACCESS table, retaining in-frame rearrangements with V and J assigned. Such tables are incomplete; in checked studies, under half of the missing clones stem from an unresolved V gene, and the remainder is unexplained. This sample comprises 200,000 or so clones, around four fifths of them detected only once. Over 2.5% of the sample belongs to the ten largest clones. The material sequenced was PBMCs. The receptors come from a woman in her 50s in good health and CMV-seropositive.

This chain uses TRBV15 with TRBJ2-1; TRBD2 is a possible D gene (7 bases). The germline V gene has CDR1 LNHNV and CDR2 YYDKDF (reference sequence). The CDR3 sequence is 15 residues long. V lost 0 bases and J lost 6, with 12 bases in between. CDR3 in amino acids: CATSREGGGFNEQFF. The CDR3 DNA is TGTGCCACCAGCAGAGAGGGAGGGGGATTCAATGAGCAGTTCTTC.

This sequence joins TRBV6-1 and TRBJ2-2; possibly TRBD2 for D (5 bases). Germline V gene lookup returns CDR1 MNHNS and CDR2 SASEGT. Trimming shortened V by 7 bases and J by 0 bases, and 9 bases separated the two germline ends. The CDR3 loop spans 14 amino acids. Written as DNA, the CDR3 is TGTGCCAGCAAAGGTAGCGCGAACACCGGGGAGCTGTTTTTT. Its translation: CASKGSANTGELFF.

The chain has TRBV10-1 and TRBJ2-7; 11 bases agree with TRBD2. Germline V gene data show CDR1 as WNHNN and CDR2 as SYGVQD (reference sequence). V gave up 0 bases and J gave up 5 bases; unmatched junction bases: 3. The CDR3 length is 15 residues. This CDR3 is CASSESSGGANEQYF. The CDR3 DNA is TGCGCCAGCAGTGAGTCTAGCGGGGGGGCTAACGAGCAGTACTTC.

The chain has TRBV6-6 and TRBJ1-1; no definite D call. The CDR3 runs to 11 residues. V was trimmed by 4 bases and J by 11 bases, leaving 11 bases between them. Germline CDR1 and CDR2: MNHNY and SVGAGI (reference sequence). The CDR3 DNA sequence: TGTGCCAGCAGTTTTAAGAGTTCGGCTTTCTTT. This translates into CASSFKSSAFF.

The chain carries TRBV4-2 and TRBJ2-1; 8 nucleotides match TRBD2. This CDR3 is built from 16 residues. Germline V lookup: CDR1 LGHNA, CDR2 YNFKEQ. Trimming removed 0 bases from V and 7 bases from J; junction bases left unmatched: 8. The CDR3, as DNA: TGTGCCAGCAGCCAAGATCATACGGGGGGGAGGAATGAGCAGTTCTTC. It codes for CASSQDHTGGRNEQFF.

This clone was observed a handful of times. This chain uses TRBV2 with TRBJ2-3, with D possibly matching TRBD2 (6 bases). The germline CDR1 and CDR2 sequences are SNHLY and FYNNEI. The CDR3 is 18 residues long. The V end was cut by 6 bases, the J end by 4 bases, with 26 bases between. The CDR3 here is CASSPVGGAYWTPDTQYF. The DNA for the CDR3 is TGTGCCAGCAGCCCGGTAGGCGGGGCGTACTGGACCCCAGATACGCAGTATTTT.

The chain couples TRBV5-1 to TRBJ2-7, with TRBD1 matching over 10 bases. V gave up 8 bases and J gave up 7 bases; unmatched junction bases: 12. CDR3 length equals 14 residues. The germline gives CDR1 SGHRS, CDR2 YFSETQ. The CDR3 nucleotides are TGCGCCAGGTATCCCCGGGACAGGGGTTATGAGCAGTACTTC. This encodes CARYPRDRGYEQYF. The variable domain in full, with the rest retrieved from reference TRBV5-1 and TRBJ2-7, is KAGVTQTPRYLIKTRGQQVTLSCSPISGHRSVSWYQQTPGQGLQFLFEYFSETQRNKGNFPGRFSGRQFSNSRSEMNVSTLELGDSALYLCARYPRDRGYEQYFGPGTRLTVT.

This clone occurred once. This sequence joins TRBV7-3 and TRBJ2-3, with 12 bases identical to TRBD2. Looked up from germline, CDR1 is SGHTA and CDR2 is FQGTGA. The CDR3 contains 15 residues. Trimming removed 5 bases from V and 4 bases from J; junction bases left unmatched: 4. The CDR3 DNA reads as TGTGCCAGCAGCGCCCGGACTAGCGGGGCAGATACGCAGTATTTT. Amino acids: CASSARTSGADTQYF.

J is TRBJ2-7 and V is TRBV7-9, with 10 nucleotides matching TRBD1. CDR3 length: 16 amino acids. V lost 5 bases and J lost 2; bases outside the gene matches: 9. The germline V gene has CDR1 SEHNR and CDR2 FQNEAQ (reference sequence). This CDR3 reads CASSPATGGTPYEQYF. The CDR3 DNA sequence: TGTGCCAGCAGCCCGGCGACAGGGGGCACCCCCTACGAGCAGTACTTC.

The V gene is TRBV5-1, the J gene TRBJ1-4; TRBD1 matches at 11 bases. CDR3 length equals 15 residues. The ends lost 4 bases at V and 8 bases at J; junction bases unmatched: 7. CDR1 and CDR2 from the germline V gene are SGHRS and YFSETQ. The CDR3 region is CASSPTGQGAEKLFF. The DNA for the CDR3 is TGCGCCAGCAGCCCAACCGGACAGGGGGCGGAAAAACTGTTTTTT.

The CDR3 DNA is TGCGCCAGCAGCCAAGAAGGTGTGGGGGCCCTGGGGGTATCTTTCTTT. The encoded protein is CASSQEGVGALGVSFF. The chain couples TRBV4-3 to TRBJ1-1; D perhaps matches TRBD1 (6 bases). V lost 0 bases, J lost 12 bases, and 23 bases lay in between. Germline V gene sequence: CDR1 LGHNA, CDR2 YSLEER. CDR3 size: 16 residues.

This clone was counted between two and nine times. The rearrangement joins TRBV6-6 to TRBJ2-1; 11 positions agree with TRBD2. Germline V gene sequence: CDR1 MNHNY, CDR2 SVGAGI (reference sequence). The ends lost 10 bases at V and 7 bases at J; junction bases unmatched: 6. The CDR3 is 13 residues long. The CDR3 region has the DNA TGTGCCACCATCACTAGCGGGGGAAATGAGCAGTTCTTC. It specifies CATITSGGNEQFF.

This clone has only one observation. J is TRBJ1-5 and V is TRBV2, with D uncertain. CDR1 SNHLY and CDR2 FYNNEI come from the germline V gene. The ends were cut back, 6 bases at V and 6 bases at J, with 21 bases in the middle. The length of the CDR3 is 16 residues. CDR3 nucleotide sequence: TGTGCCAGCAGCCAAGGGTCGGAGGCGTTTGTTCAGCCCCAGCATTTT. Protein sequence: CASSQGSEAFVQPQHF.

V usage is TRBV6-5 and J usage is TRBJ2-3; 7 positions match TRBD1. J was trimmed by 4 bases and V by 6 bases; bases with no gene match: 1. This CDR3 has 12 residues. Germline V gene data show CDR1 as MNHEY and CDR2 as SVGAGI. Here the CDR3 reads CASRTGSDTQYF. The CDR3 nucleotides read TGTGCCAGCAGGACAGGGTCAGATACGCAGTATTTT.

The sample holds one count of this clone. V gene TRBV11-1 combines with J gene TRBJ1-2, with 8 bases that match TRBD1. The CDR3 contains 15 residues. Germline lookup yields CDR1 SGHAT and CDR2 FQDESV (reference sequence). V lost 5 bases and J lost 2; bases outside the gene matches: 7. The CDR3 sequence is CASSPRTGPNYGYTF. The CDR3 DNA reads TGTGCCAGCAGCCCGCGGACAGGGCCGAACTATGGCTACACCTTC.

This clone occurred a few times. The V gene is TRBV18, the J gene TRBJ2-5, with D possibly TRBD1 on 6 matching bases. This CDR3 region has 14 residues. The V end lost 3 bases, the J end lost 4 bases, and 12 bases lay between the germline ends. Per the germline V gene, CDR1 is KGHSH and CDR2 is LQKENI. The CDR3 region has the DNA TGTGCCAGCTCACCGGGGGCCCAAGGAGAGACCCAGTACTTC. This codes for CASSPGAQGETQYF.

The V and J genes are TRBV19 and TRBJ2-3; 9 bases fit TRBD1. This CDR3 has 14 amino acids. Trimming at V came to 1 base and at J to 9 bases, leaving 5 bases not matched to a gene. CDR1 and CDR2 (germline): LNHDA, SQIVND (reference sequence). The CDR3 is CASSIGTGEGTQYF. Here the CDR3 DNA reads TGTGCCAGTAGTATAGGGACAGGGGAAGGCACGCAGTATTTT.

V is TRBV9 and J is TRBJ1-6; D is ambiguous. Germline CDR1 is SGDLS and CDR2 is YYNGEE. The V end lost 2 bases, the J end lost 10 bases, and 16 bases lay between the germline ends. This CDR3 has 15 residues. The CDR3 loop reads CASSVGGRDGSPLHF. CDR3 sequence (DNA): TGTGCCAGCAGCGTGGGAGGGCGGGATGGATCACCCCTCCACTTT.

The chain is built from TRBV27 and TRBJ2-5; 7 bases line up with TRBD2. The germline V gene has CDR1 MNHEY and CDR2 SMNVEV (reference sequence). This CDR3 is 14 amino acids long. V was pared by 6 bases and J by 7 bases, with 11 bases of the junction left unmatched. The CDR3 bases are TGTGCCAGCAGCTCGGGAGGCGCGATTTTGACCCAGTACTTC. Its protein is CASSSGGAILTQYF.

This clone was counted a single time. This chain uses TRBV9 with TRBJ2-1; 13 bases map to TRBD2. Germline V CDR1 and CDR2: SGDLS, YYNGEE. Germline trimming cut 6 bases from V and 4 bases from J; bases unmatched to any gene: 7. This CDR3 region has 16 residues. CDR3 sequence: CASTQMTSGGYNEQFF. The CDR3 DNA reads TGTGCCAGCACCCAGATGACTAGCGGGGGGTACAATGAGCAGTTCTTC.

A few counts support this clone. The V and J genes are TRBV11-3 and TRBJ2-7; 7 bases agree with TRBD1. V was clipped by 2 bases and J by 3 bases; unmatched bases: 1. The CDR3 contains 13 residues. The germline CDR1 and CDR2 sequences are SGHNT and YENEEA. CDR3 sequence reads: CASSLQGDYEQYF. The CDR3 DNA follows: TGTGCCAGCAGCTTACAGGGGGACTACGAGCAGTACTTC. Full variable domain (missing parts from reference TRBV11-3 and TRBJ2-7): EAGVVQSPRYKIIEKKQPVAFWCNPISGHNTLYWYLQNLGQGPELLIRYENEEAVDDSQLPKDRFSAERLKGVDSTLKIQPAELGDSAVYLCASSLQGDYEQYFGPGTRLTVT.

Here the CDR3 reads CASTVGGATGNTIYF. In DNA form, the CDR3 reads TGTGCCAGCACCGTGGGGGGGGCGACTGGAAACACCATATATTTT. The rearrangement uses TRBV5-4 and TRBJ1-3; D may be TRBD1 (6 bases). With 6 bases removed from V and 2 bases from J, the gap between germline ends came to 15 bases. CDR3 size: 15 residues. Germline V gene lookup returns CDR1 SGHNT and CDR2 YYREEE (reference sequence).